Listed below are T cell receptor beta chains from one sample, sequenced in a study of cytomegalovirus exposure and HLA in healthy donors. Using immunoSEQ multiplex PCR, the repertoire was profiled, and TCRdb retains in-frame clones only, with some absent. This table holds approximately 160,000 clones, under 90% found once. The sequenced sample was PBMCs. The receptor set was obtained from a man younger than 30 in good health and CMV-seronegative. Each CDR3 is given without its conserved first and last residue. The order of the fields is J gene, V gene, D gene, clone size, CDR3 protein. A D gene is named only where the DNA matches it firmly. Size tells how often a clone was seen (once, few, many) or the class of an expanded clone, and some rows leave it out.

>TRBJ2-5|TRBV7-8|TRBD2|once
ASSLSLAGGGETQY
>TRBJ2-1|TRBV2|TRBD2|.
ASRAGTSGMSYNEQF
>TRBJ1-1|TRBV2|.|.
ASSELGRMMNTEAF
>TRBJ2-1|TRBV4-2|.|.
ASSLGQPNEQF
>TRBJ2-2|TRBV7-9|TRBD1|.
ASILRDRGPGELF
>TRBJ1-2|TRBV4-3|.|.
ASSQTQGFGGYT
>TRBJ2-1|TRBV19|.|once
ASSMWLPGYNEQF
>TRBJ2-5|TRBV9|TRBD2|.
ASSGLIAGGPETQY
>TRBJ2-7|TRBV21-1|.|.
ASSKGTGPYEQY
>TRBJ1-4|TRBV7-9|.|.
ASAPSRQRNEKLF
>TRBJ1-5|TRBV4-3|.|few
ASSQDWQGNQPQH
>TRBJ1-2|TRBV7-9|TRBD1|.
ASSLEGGLDGYT
>TRBJ2-2|TRBV10-3|.|once
AIRKAGQNTGELF
>TRBJ2-7|TRBV6-6|.|.
ASTPTGGQKQY
>TRBJ1-5|TRBV19|TRBD1|.
ASTADRGRIQPQH
>TRBJ2-7|TRBV6-1|TRBD1|few
ASQGDRVYEQY
>TRBJ2-3|TRBV28|.|.
ASNQRRRSDTQY
>TRBJ2-1|TRBV11-3|TRBD2|.
ASSLGLAGGGSSYNEQF
>TRBJ2-7|TRBV30|.|.
AWSVQAGAYEQY
>TRBJ2-1|TRBV19|TRBD2|.
ASSIGTRMKEQF
>TRBJ2-7|TRBV23-1|TRBD1|.
ASSHTRDRDVYEQY
>TRBJ2-7|TRBV21-1|.|.
ASSKAGTGVLGEQY
>TRBJ2-1|TRBV7-2|.|.
ASSSGVMTYNEQF
>TRBJ2-7|TRBV19|.|once
ASSRDRTAISYEQY
>TRBJ2-1|TRBV9|.|.
ASSSLGHEQF
>TRBJ2-5|TRBV6-6|.|.
ASSSGRQETQY
>TRBJ1-1|TRBV18|.|.
ASSPGHGSDTEAF
>TRBJ2-1|TRBV6-5|.|.
ASSLVGTSSYNEQF
>TRBJ2-5|TRBV7-2|.|.
ASSLIGGMRETQY
>TRBJ1-4|TRBV5-1|.|once
ASSILGATNEKLF
>TRBJ1-2|TRBV19|.|.
ASSIMQGYGYT
>TRBJ2-1|TRBV30|TRBD1|.
AWRRAGGFEQF
>TRBJ2-2|TRBV29-1|TRBD1|.
SVTGGVGELF
>TRBJ2-7|TRBV5-5|.|.
ASSLAGGGGYEQY
>TRBJ2-3|TRBV29-1|TRBD2|.
SALGGTRGLTDTQY
>TRBJ2-2|TRBV30|TRBD1|.
AWSVWGQGLGELF
>TRBJ2-7|TRBV9|TRBD2|.
ASSVSGRAHEQY
>TRBJ2-3|TRBV6-1|.|few
ASGQGAGADTQY
>TRBJ2-7|TRBV5-4|.|.
ASSSLAPSYEQY
>TRBJ2-7|TRBV2|TRBD2|.
ASSESGRAGYEQY
>TRBJ1-1|TRBV7-9|.|.
ASSLTAMNTEAF